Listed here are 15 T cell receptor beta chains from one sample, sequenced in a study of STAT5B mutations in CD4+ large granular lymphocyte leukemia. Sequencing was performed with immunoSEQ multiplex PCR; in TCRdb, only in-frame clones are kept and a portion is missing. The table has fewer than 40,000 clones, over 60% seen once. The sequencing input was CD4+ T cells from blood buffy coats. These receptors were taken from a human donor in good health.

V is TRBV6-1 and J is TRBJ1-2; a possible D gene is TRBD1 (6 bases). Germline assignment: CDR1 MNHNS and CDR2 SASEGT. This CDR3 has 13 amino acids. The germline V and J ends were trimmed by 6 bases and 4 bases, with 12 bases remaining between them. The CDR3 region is CASSKGQSYGYTF. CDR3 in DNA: TGTGCCAGCAGCAAGGGACAAAGCTATGGCTACACCTTC.

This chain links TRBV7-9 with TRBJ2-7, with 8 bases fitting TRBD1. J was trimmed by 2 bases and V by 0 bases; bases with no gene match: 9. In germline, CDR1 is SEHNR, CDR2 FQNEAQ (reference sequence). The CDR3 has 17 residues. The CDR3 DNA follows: TGTGCCAGCAGCTTAGCGCGAATAGGACAGGGCCCCTACGAGCAGTACTTC. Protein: CASSLARIGQGPYEQYF.

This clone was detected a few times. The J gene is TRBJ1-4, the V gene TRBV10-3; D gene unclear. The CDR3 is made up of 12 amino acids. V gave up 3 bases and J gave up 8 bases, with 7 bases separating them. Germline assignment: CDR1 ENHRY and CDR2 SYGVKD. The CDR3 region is CAISEGSEKLFF. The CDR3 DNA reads TGTGCCATCAGTGAAGGTTCGGAAAAACTGTTTTTT.

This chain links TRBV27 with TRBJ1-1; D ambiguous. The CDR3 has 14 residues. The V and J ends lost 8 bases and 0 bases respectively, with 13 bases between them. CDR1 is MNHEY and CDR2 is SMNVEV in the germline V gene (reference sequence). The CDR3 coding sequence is TGTGCCAGCGGGCAAAGGGTCATGAACACTGAAGCTTTCTTT. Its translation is CASGQRVMNTEAFF.

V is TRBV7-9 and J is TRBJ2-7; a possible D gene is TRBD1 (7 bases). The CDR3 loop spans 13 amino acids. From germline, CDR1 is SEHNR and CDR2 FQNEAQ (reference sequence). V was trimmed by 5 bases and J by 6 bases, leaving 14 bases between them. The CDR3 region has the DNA TGTGCCAGCAGCCGAGTTCAGGGGGGCGAGCAGTACTTC. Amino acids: CASSRVQGGEQYF.

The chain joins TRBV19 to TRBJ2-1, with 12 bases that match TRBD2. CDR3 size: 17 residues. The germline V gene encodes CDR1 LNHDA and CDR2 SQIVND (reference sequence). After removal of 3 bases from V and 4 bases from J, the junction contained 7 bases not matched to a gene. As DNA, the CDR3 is TGTGCCAGTAGTATTCGCGCGACTAGCGGGAGTTACAATGAGCAGTTCTTC. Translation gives CASSIRATSGSYNEQFF. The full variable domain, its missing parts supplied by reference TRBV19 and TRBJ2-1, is DGGITQSPKYLFRKEGQNVTLSCEQNLNHDAMYWYRQDPGQGLRLIYYSQIVNDFQKGDIAEGYSVSREKKESFPLTVTSAQKNPTAFYLCASSIRATSGSYNEQFFGPGTRLTVL.

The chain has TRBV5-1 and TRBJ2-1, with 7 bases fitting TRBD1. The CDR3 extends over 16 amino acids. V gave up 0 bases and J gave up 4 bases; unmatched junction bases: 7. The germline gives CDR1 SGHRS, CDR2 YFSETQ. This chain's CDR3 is CASSLGPGQQYNEQFF. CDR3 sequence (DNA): TGCGCCAGCAGCTTGGGGCCGGGACAGCAATACAATGAGCAGTTCTTC. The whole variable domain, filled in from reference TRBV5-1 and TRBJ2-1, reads KAGVTQTPRYLIKTRGQQVTLSCSPISGHRSVSWYQQTPGQGLQFLFEYFSETQRNKGNFPGRFSGRQFSNSRSEMNVSTLELGDSALYLCASSLGPGQQYNEQFFGPGTRLTVL.

In DNA form, the CDR3 reads TGTGCCAGCAGTCCGGAGGGCAGGCGCCGCTCTGGAAACACCATATATTTT. Encoded protein: CASSPEGRRRSGNTIYF. The rearrangement links TRBV28 to TRBJ1-3, with D unresolved. The CDR3 covers 17 residues. Trimming took 5 bases from V and 0 from J, leaving 17 bases between them. Germline CDR1 and CDR2: MDHEN and SYDVKM. The variable domain in full, with the rest retrieved from reference TRBV28 and TRBJ1-3, is DVKVTQSSRYLVKRTGEKVFLECVQDMDHENMFWYRQDPGLGLRLIYFSYDVKMKEKGDIPEGYSVSREKKERFSLILESASTNQTSMYLCASSPEGRRRSGNTIYFGEGSWLTVV.

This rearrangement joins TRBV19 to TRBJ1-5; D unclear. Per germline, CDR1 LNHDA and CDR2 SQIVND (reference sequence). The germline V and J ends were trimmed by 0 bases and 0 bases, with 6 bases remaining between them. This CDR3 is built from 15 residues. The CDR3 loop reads CASSIDPNSNQPQHF. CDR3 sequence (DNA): TGTGCCAGTAGTATAGATCCGAATAGCAATCAGCCCCAGCATTTT. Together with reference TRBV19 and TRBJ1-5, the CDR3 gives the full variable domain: DGGITQSPKYLFRKEGQNVTLSCEQNLNHDAMYWYRQDPGQGLRLIYYSQIVNDFQKGDIAEGYSVSREKKESFPLTVTSAQKNPTAFYLCASSIDPNSNQPQHFGDGTRLSIL.

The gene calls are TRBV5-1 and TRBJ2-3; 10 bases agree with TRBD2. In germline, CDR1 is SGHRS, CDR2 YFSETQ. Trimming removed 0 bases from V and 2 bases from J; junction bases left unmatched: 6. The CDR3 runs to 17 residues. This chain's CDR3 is CASSLEASGGHTDTQYF. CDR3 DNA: TGCGCCAGCAGCTTGGAGGCTAGCGGGGGCCACACAGATACGCAGTATTTT.

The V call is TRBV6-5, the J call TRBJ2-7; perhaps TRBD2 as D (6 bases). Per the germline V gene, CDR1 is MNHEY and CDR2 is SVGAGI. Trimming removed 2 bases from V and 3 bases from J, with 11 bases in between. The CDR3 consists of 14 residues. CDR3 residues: CASSYGGSGYEQYF. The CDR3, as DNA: TGTGCCAGCAGTTACGGGGGTAGCGGCTACGAGCAGTACTTC.

The CDR3 loop reads CASSLELRKHSYEQYF. CDR3 nucleotide sequence: TGTGCCAGCAGCTTGGAGTTGCGGAAACACTCCTACGAGCAGTACTTC. This chain links TRBV5-4 with TRBJ2-7; D remains ambiguous. The CDR3 covers 16 residues. V was cut by 0 bases and J by 0 bases, with 13 bases left in between. Germline V gene data show CDR1 as SGHNT and CDR2 as YYREEE (reference sequence).

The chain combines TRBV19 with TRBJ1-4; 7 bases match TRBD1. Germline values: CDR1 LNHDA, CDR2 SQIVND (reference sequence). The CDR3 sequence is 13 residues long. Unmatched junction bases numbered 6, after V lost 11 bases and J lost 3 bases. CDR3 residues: CASEGQPNEKLFF. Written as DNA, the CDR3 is TGTGCCTCTGAGGGACAGCCTAATGAAAAACTGTTTTTT.

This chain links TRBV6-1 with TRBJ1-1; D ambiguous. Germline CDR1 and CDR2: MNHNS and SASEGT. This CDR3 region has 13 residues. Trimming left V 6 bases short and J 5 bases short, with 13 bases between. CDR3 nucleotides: TGTGCCAGCAGCCGGCGTGGAGGGACTGAAGCTTTCTTT. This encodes CASSRRGGTEAFF.

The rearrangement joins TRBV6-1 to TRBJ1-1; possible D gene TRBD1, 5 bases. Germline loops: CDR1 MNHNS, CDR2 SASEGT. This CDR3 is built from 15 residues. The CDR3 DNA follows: TGTGCTAACGGGGTCAGGCCAAGGGGCAACACTGAAGCTTTCTTT. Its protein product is CANGVRPRGNTEAFF.